The 27 T cell receptor beta chains given below trace back to one sample, sequenced in a study of blood T cell repertoires in COVID-19. Data came from immunoSEQ multiplex PCR; TCRdb stores just in-frame clones and leaves some out. The data contain around 160,000 clones, 90% of them seen just once; the ten biggest clones take up roughly a sixth. Material for sequencing was peripheral blood. Source of these receptors: a man in his sixties with active or convalescent COVID-19.

This clone has a single count. This chain joins TRBV27 and TRBJ2-1; TRBD2 agrees at 8 bases. The CDR3 extends over 14 amino acids. Germline CDR1 reads MNHEY; CDR2 reads SMNVEV (reference sequence). V gave up 5 bases and J gave up 3 bases; unmatched junction bases: 3. DNA for the CDR3: TGTGCCAGCAGTCCCGGGGGGGTCTACAATGAGCAGTTCTTC. Its protein product is CASSPGGVYNEQFF.

V is TRBV5-1 and J is TRBJ2-7, with a weak D call TRBD1 (6 bases). Trimming removed 3 bases from V and 4 bases from J, with 17 bases in between. The CDR3 has 15 residues. Germline V lookup: CDR1 SGHRS, CDR2 YFSETQ. CDR3 amino acids: CASSSLTGKFYEQYF. The CDR3 coding sequence is TGCGCCAGCAGCTCTCTCACAGGGAAATTTTACGAGCAGTACTTC.

The chain links TRBV15 to TRBJ2-3; 8 positions agree with TRBD1. This CDR3 comprises 15 residues. The V and J ends lost 3 bases and 2 bases, in that order; junction bases with no gene match: 4. Per the germline V gene, CDR1 is LNHNV and CDR2 is YYDKDF (reference sequence). CDR3 nucleotide sequence: TGTGCCACCAGCAGGGACAGGGCCTACACAGATACGCAGTATTTT. This translates into CATSRDRAYTDTQYF.

V gene TRBV15 combines with J gene TRBJ1-1; TRBD1 might be the D (6 bases). CDR3 length equals 16 residues. V lost 1 base and J lost 1, with 13 bases in between. CDR1 and CDR2 from the germline V gene are LNHNV and YYDKDF (reference sequence). The CDR3 sequence: CATSRVLGTRNTEAFF. The CDR3 bases are TGTGCCACCAGCAGAGTCCTTGGGACAAGGAACACTGAAGCTTTCTTT.

The rearrangement uses TRBV6-6 and TRBJ1-5; 7 positions agree with TRBD1. The J segment lost 6 bases and the V segment lost 2 bases, leaving 4 bases of the junction unmatched. Germline V lookup: CDR1 MNHNY, CDR2 SVGAGI (reference sequence). The CDR3 contains 14 residues. The CDR3 loop reads CASSYRGRGQPQHF. DNA for the CDR3: TGTGCCAGCAGTTACAGGGGGCGCGGTCAGCCCCAGCATTTT.

CDR3 residues: CASTTGTGGYEQYF. CDR3 in DNA: TGCGCCAGTACGACGGGGACAGGGGGCTACGAGCAGTACTTC. The chain carries TRBV10-2 and TRBJ2-7; 11 nucleotides agree with TRBD1. CDR1 and CDR2 (germline): WSHSY, SAAADI. With 9 bases clipped from V and 3 bases from J, the junction kept 7 bases outside the gene matches. CDR3 length: 14 amino acids.

The V call is TRBV6-6, the J call TRBJ1-5; 9 nucleotides line up with TRBD1. The germline gives CDR1 MNHNY, CDR2 SVGAGI (reference sequence). The CDR3 sequence is 16 residues long. After removal of 6 bases from V and 4 bases from J, the junction contained 10 bases not matched to a gene. The CDR3 region is CASSSGQGLGNQPQHF. The CDR3 nucleotides read TGTGCCAGCAGCTCGGGACAGGGCCTCGGAAATCAGCCCCAGCATTTT.

The CDR3 bases are TGCAGCGTTGATAAGGCGGGCACGAGCACCGGGGAGCTGTTTTTT. Its translation: CSVDKAGTSTGELFF. The V and J genes are TRBV29-1 and TRBJ2-2; maybe TRBD2 (5 bases). The germline CDR1 and CDR2 sequences are SQVTM and ANQGSEA. Trimming stripped 3 bases from V and 4 bases from J, with 15 bases between. The CDR3 consists of 15 residues.

J is TRBJ2-7 and V is TRBV5-5; 10 bases are a match to TRBD2. CDR1 is SGHKS and CDR2 is YYEKEE in the germline V gene (reference sequence). The CDR3 length is 17 residues. Trimming at V came to 1 base and at J to 4 bases, leaving 11 bases not matched to a gene. The CDR3 spells CASSLRGVASGSYEQYF. The CDR3 DNA is TGTGCCAGCAGCTTGAGGGGGGTGGCTAGCGGGAGTTACGAGCAGTACTTC.

The J gene is TRBJ2-1, the V gene TRBV2; D is unclear. The CDR3 is 14 residues long. Trimming pared 8 bases from V and 0 bases from J, leaving 11 bases between. The germline CDR1 and CDR2 sequences are SNHLY and FYNNEI. CDR3 sequence reads: CASSRVSSYNEQFF. The CDR3 DNA is TGTGCCAGCTCGAGAGTAAGCTCCTACAATGAGCAGTTCTTC.

This clone occurred once. The chain is built from TRBV7-4 and TRBJ2-7, with 8 bases aligning to TRBD2. This CDR3 has 14 residues. The germline V gene has CDR1 SGHVT and CDR2 SQSDAQ. Trimming at V came to 5 bases and at J to 3 bases, leaving 6 bases not matched to a gene. The CDR3 coding sequence is TGTGCCAGCAGCCTCGGGACTAGGGTCTACGAGCAGTACTTC. Translating gives CASSLGTRVYEQYF.

As concerns this clone: The sample contains more than one DNA sequence encoding this CDR3. V usage is TRBV28 and J usage is TRBJ2-7; 7 nucleotides align to TRBD2. This CDR3 spans 15 amino acids. V shed 3 bases, J shed 2 bases, and the junction held 7 bases outside the gene matches. Germline V gene data show CDR1 as MDHEN and CDR2 as SYDVKM. The chain's CDR3 is CASSLGLAGAYEQYF. DNA for the CDR3: TGTGCCAGCAGTTTGGGTCTGGCGGGAGCCTACGAGCAGTACTTC. Full variable domain (remainder filled in from reference TRBV28 and TRBJ2-7): DVKVTQSSRYLVKRTGEKVFLECVQDMDHENMFWYRQDPGLGLRLIYFSYDVKMKEKGDIPEGYSVSREKKERFSLILESASTNQTSMYLCASSLGLAGAYEQYFGPGTRLTVT.

This clone was counted only a few times. V gene TRBV7-9 combines with J gene TRBJ1-5; 8 bases match TRBD1. The CDR3 is 15 residues long. The trim removed 4 bases at V and 4 bases at J, leaving 6 bases unmatched. Germline loops: CDR1 SEHNR, CDR2 FQNEAQ (reference sequence). The DNA for the CDR3 is TGTGCCAGCAGCTCTACAGGGGGTTCAAATCAGCCCCAGCATTTT. Its translation is CASSSTGGSNQPQHF.

This chain links TRBV4-1 with TRBJ2-2, with TRBD1 matching 9 bases. Germline loops: CDR1 MGHRA, CDR2 YSYEKL. CDR3 size: 18 residues. V trimming: 1 base; J trimming: 3 bases; junction bases outside the gene matches: 9. The CDR3 protein is CASSQAGQGRLDTGELFF. CDR3 bases: TGCGCCAGCAGCCAAGCAGGACAGGGGAGGTTAGACACCGGGGAGCTGTTTTTT.

The CDR3 loop reads CASGGQGLYEQYF. CDR3 nucleotide sequence: TGTGCCAGCGGAGGACAGGGACTCTACGAGCAGTACTTC. This chain connects TRBV3-1 (or the pseudogene TRBV3-2) to TRBJ2-7, with TRBD1 matching 8 bases. Trimming removed 8 bases from V and 3 bases from J; junction bases left unmatched: 6. Germline values: CDR1 LGHDT, CDR2 YNNKEL (reference sequence). This CDR3 comprises 13 residues.

The chain uses TRBV6-2 or TRBV6-3 and TRBJ2-2, with D unclear. This CDR3 contains 15 residues. Germline V gene lookup returns CDR1 MNHEY and CDR2 SVGEGT. With 0 bases removed from V and 6 bases from J, the gap between germline ends came to 11 bases. This CDR3 reads CASSYSPYMAGELFF. The CDR3 DNA sequence: TGTGCCAGCAGTTACTCTCCATACATGGCCGGGGAGCTGTTTTTT.

This clone was observed a handful of times. The chain has TRBV7-2 and TRBJ1-1, with D perhaps TRBD1 (6 bases). The V end lost 2 bases, the J end lost 4 bases, and 20 bases lay between the germline ends. Per germline, CDR1 SGHTA and CDR2 FQGNSA. This CDR3 has 17 amino acids. The chain's CDR3 is CASSLFPQGQLGTEAFF. In nucleotides, the CDR3 is TGTGCCAGCAGCTTATTCCCCCAGGGGCAACTGGGCACTGAAGCTTTCTTT.

The chain uses TRBV7-9 and TRBJ2-3, with TRBD1 identical over 9 bases. The length of the CDR3 is 15 residues. Trimming at V came to 2 bases and at J to 6 bases, leaving 6 bases not matched to a gene. Germline CDR1 and CDR2: SEHNR and FQNEAQ (reference sequence). The CDR3 DNA reads as TGTGCCAGCAGCTTATGGGGACAGGGTGAGGATACGCAGTATTTT. Residues: CASSLWGQGEDTQYF.

This clone occurred once. J is TRBJ2-3 and V is TRBV18; weak D call: TRBD1 (6 bases). CDR1 and CDR2 from the germline V gene are KGHSH and LQKENI. Trimming removed 4 bases from V and 6 bases from J, with 14 bases in between. The CDR3 runs 14 residues. The CDR3 sequence: CASSLIQGTDTQYF. CDR3 nucleotide sequence: TGTGCCAGCTCACTAATCCAGGGGACGGATACGCAGTATTTT. The full variable domain, in which reference TRBV18 and TRBJ2-3 provide the parts outside the CDR3, is NAGVMQNPRHLVRRRGQEARLRCSPMKGHSHVYWYRQLPEEGLKFMVYLQKENIIDESGMPKERFSAEFPKEGPSILRIQQVVRGDSAAYFCASSLIQGTDTQYFGPGTRLTVL.

This clone was picked up one time. CDR3 region: CASSLGEKNTGELFF. The CDR3 DNA sequence: TGCGCCAGCAGCTTGGGCGAAAAGAACACCGGGGAGCTGTTTTTT. The chain combines TRBV5-1 with TRBJ2-2; no firm D call. V was clipped by 0 bases and J by 1 base, with 7 bases between them. CDR1 is SGHRS and CDR2 is YFSETQ in the germline V gene. CDR3 length equals 15 residues.

J is TRBJ2-3 and V is TRBV2, with a tentative D call TRBD2 (6 bases). Germline V gene sequence: CDR1 SNHLY, CDR2 FYNNEI. V was pared by 6 bases and J by 2 bases, with 12 bases between. The CDR3 has 14 amino acids. In DNA form, the CDR3 reads TGTGCCAGCAGCTATTTAGCGGTCACAGATACGCAGTATTTT. The encoded protein is CASSYLAVTDTQYF. Looking up the rest from reference TRBV2 and TRBJ2-3 gives the full variable domain: EPEVTQTPSHQVTQMGQEVILRCVPISNHLYFYWYRQILGQKVEFLVSFYNNEISEKSEIFDDQFSVERPDGSNFTLKIRSTKLEDSAMYFCASSYLAVTDTQYFGPGTRLTVL.

V usage is TRBV6-4 and J usage is TRBJ1-2, with 8 bases aligning to TRBD1. The V segment lost 2 bases and the J segment 1 base; nucleotides outside the gene matches: 9. Germline V gene lookup returns CDR1 MRHNA and CDR2 SNTAGT. CDR3 length: 17 amino acids. The CDR3 nucleotides read TGTGCCAGCAGTGACCGACAGGGGCAAAGCAATAACTATGGCTACACCTTC. It codes for CASSDRQGQSNNYGYTF.

The rearrangement links TRBV6-5 to TRBJ2-3; 9 nucleotides match TRBD2. V gave up 2 bases and J gave up 4 bases; unmatched junction bases: 7. The CDR3 totals 16 residues. Germline V gives CDR1 MNHEY, CDR2 SVGAGI. The CDR3 sequence is CASSYVGGGAPDTQYF. CDR3 coding DNA: TGTGCCAGCAGTTACGTTGGCGGGGGGGCTCCAGATACGCAGTATTTT.

The chain has TRBV5-1 and TRBJ2-7, with 7 bases matching TRBD2. V was pared by 3 bases and J by 1 base, with 4 bases of the junction left unmatched. Germline values: CDR1 SGHRS, CDR2 YFSETQ. The CDR3 loop spans 14 amino acids. CDR3 sequence: CASSSRLASYEQYF. For the CDR3, the DNA is TGCGCCAGCAGCTCGCGACTAGCTTCCTACGAGCAGTACTTC.

The chain combines TRBV2 with TRBJ2-1; the match to TRBD2 covers 7 bases. Trimming at V came to 6 bases and at J to 1 base, leaving 9 bases not matched to a gene. Germline values: CDR1 SNHLY, CDR2 FYNNEI. This CDR3 has 16 residues. This CDR3 is CASSDRASGSYNEQFF. In DNA form, the CDR3 reads TGTGCCAGCAGCGATCGCGCTAGCGGTTCCTACAATGAGCAGTTCTTC.

J is TRBJ2-5 and V is TRBV27, with 7 bases identical to TRBD1. V gave up 5 bases and J gave up 4 bases; unmatched junction bases: 4. CDR1 and CDR2 from the germline V gene are MNHEY and SMNVEV (reference sequence). CDR3 length: 13 residues. The CDR3 reads CASSRGTAETQYF. CDR3 coding DNA: TGTGCCAGCAGTCGAGGGACAGCAGAGACCCAGTACTTC.

V and J are TRBV24-1 and TRBJ1-1; no firm D call. This CDR3 spans 13 amino acids. V was cut by 7 bases and J by 3 bases, with 11 bases left in between. CDR1 KGHDR and CDR2 SFDVKD come from the germline V gene. The CDR3: CATRGRADTEAFF. The DNA for the CDR3 is TGTGCCACCAGGGGGAGGGCGGACACTGAAGCTTTCTTT.